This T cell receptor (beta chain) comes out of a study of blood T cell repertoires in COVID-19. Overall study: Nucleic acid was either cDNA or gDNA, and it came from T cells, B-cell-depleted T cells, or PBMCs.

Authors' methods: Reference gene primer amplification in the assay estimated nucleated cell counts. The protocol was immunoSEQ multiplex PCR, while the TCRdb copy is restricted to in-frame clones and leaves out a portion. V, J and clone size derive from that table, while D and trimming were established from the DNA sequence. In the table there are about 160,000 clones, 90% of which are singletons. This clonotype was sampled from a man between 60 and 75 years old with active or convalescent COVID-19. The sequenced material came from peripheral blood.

The CDR3 reads CASSPLRGTEAFF. In DNA form, the CDR3 reads TGTGCCAGCTCACCATTAAGGGGGACTGAAGCTTTCTTT. The chain couples TRBV18 to TRBJ1-1; possibly TRBD1 for D (6 bases). This CDR3 spans 13 amino acids. Germline V gives CDR1 KGHSH, CDR2 LQKENI. Deletions cut 2 bases from V and 5 bases from J, with 9 bases between.